This T cell receptor beta chain comes out of a study of T-cell reconstitution after alpha-beta-depleted transplantation in children (dated by TCRdb to 2016 to 2017). Notes on the research overall: T-cell immune reconstitution after TCRalphabeta/CD19-depleted allogeneic hematopoietic cell transplantation in children was quantitatively tracked in the study by means of TCR repertoire profiling. The paper's findings and limits, for the study overall: The high TCRbeta diversity at day 60 in some patients was ascribed to recipient T cells and intrathymic progenitors that had survived conditioning. Over subsequent months, a decline in hyperexpanded clone frequencies was noted, and after one year, T-cell counts and TCRbeta diversity were mostly ascribed to newly produced T cells. The apparently early recovery of alphabetaT-cell counts about two months after transplant reportedly depended on only several hundred rapidly expanded clones that came from non-depleted graft cells.

The sample's treatment or condition label, decoded: allogeneic hematopoietic cell transplantation with graft depleted of TCRalphabeta T cells and CD19 B cells. The children who served as transplant recipients had been given grafts of TCRalphabeta/CD19-depleted allogeneic hematopoietic cells. CDR1 DFQATT and CDR2 SNEGSKA were looked up in the germline V gene (reference sequence). The V end gives up 3 bases and the J end 4 bases, leaving 6 bases in the junction not matched to a gene. The CDR3 starts with the cysteine, ends with the phenylalanine, and has 15 residues. Only the CDR3 DNA stays, 45 bases, in frame from base 1. The library was built by means of PCR. TCRdb records Illumina HiSeq 2500 as the sequencer. TCR library preparation used molecular barcoding, with unique molecular identifiers applied to normalize quantification of the TCRbeta repertoire. TCRdb reprocessed the public reads (quality trimming at Q25 with fastp, clone calling with MiXCR) and kept in-frame beta chains. Every entry covers one CDR3 protein and lists the most common genes and DNA from its rows. The sample data list approximately 230,000 distinct CDR3 sequences, and about a quarter of these were observed just once. The ten largest clonotypes hold roughly 2.6% of the sample.

Remarks on this clonotype: Its binding antigen is unknown. The input lacks base qualities; no much larger clone sits a single base away.

This chain joins TRBV20-1 to TRBJ2-7; a stretch of 13 junction bases matches TRBD2. This material consisted of PBMCs, taken before TCRalphabeta/CD19-depleted stem cell transplant. The receptor was isolated from a girl aged 2 to 9 with Fanconi anemia, due to receive a stem cell transplant. The encoded CDR3 is CSASSRLAGGYEQYF. The DNA sequence is TGCAGTGCTAGCTCGCGACTAGCGGGAGGTTACGAGCAGTACTTC.